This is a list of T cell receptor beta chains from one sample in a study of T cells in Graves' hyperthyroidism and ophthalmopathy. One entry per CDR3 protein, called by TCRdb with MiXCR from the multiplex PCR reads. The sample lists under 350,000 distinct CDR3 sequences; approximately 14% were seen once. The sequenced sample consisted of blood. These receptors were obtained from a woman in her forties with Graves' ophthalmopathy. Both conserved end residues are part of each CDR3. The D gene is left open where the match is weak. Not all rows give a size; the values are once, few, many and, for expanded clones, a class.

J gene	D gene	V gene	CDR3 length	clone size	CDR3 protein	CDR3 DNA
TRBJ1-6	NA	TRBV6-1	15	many	CASSDSYGANSPLHF	TGTGCCAGCAGTGACTCCTACGGGGCTAATTCACCCCTCCACTTT
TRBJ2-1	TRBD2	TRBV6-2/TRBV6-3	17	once	CASSPNPPTSGSYEQFF	TGTGCCAGCAGCCCCAACCCCCCGACTAGCGGGAGTTATGAGCAGTTCTTC
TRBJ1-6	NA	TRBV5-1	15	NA	CASSRGGASDSPLHF	TGCGCCAGCAGCAGGGGAGGGGCATCGGATTCACCCCTCCACTTT
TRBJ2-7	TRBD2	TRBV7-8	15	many	CASSLDRRLAGLQYF	TGTGCCAGCAGCTTAGATCGTCGACTAGCGGGACTGCAGTACTTC
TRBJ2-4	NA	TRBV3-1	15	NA	CASSPAGQRGNIQYF	TGTGCCAGCAGCCCGGCCGGGCAGAGGGGAAACATTCAGTACTTC
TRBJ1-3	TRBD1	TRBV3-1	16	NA	CASSQSIVQGENTIYF	TGTGCCAGCAGCCAATCGATCGTCCAGGGGGAAAACACCATATATTTT
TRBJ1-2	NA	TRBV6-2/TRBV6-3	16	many	CASSSRTLNANYGYTF	TGTGCCAGCAGTAGTAGAACCTTAAACGCTAACTATGGCTACACCTTC
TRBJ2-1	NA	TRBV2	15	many	CASSEAETSYNEQFF	TGTGCCAGCAGTGAAGCCGAGACTAGCTACAATGAGCAGTTCTTC
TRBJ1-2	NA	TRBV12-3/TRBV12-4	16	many	CASSFRDRNIDYGYTF	TGTGCCAGCAGTTTTCGGGACCGAAACATCGACTATGGCTACACCTTC
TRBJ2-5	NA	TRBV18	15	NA	CASSPAGAKGETQYF	TGTGCCAGCTCCCCGGCAGGGGCCAAGGGAGAGACCCAGTACTTC
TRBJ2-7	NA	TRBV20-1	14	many	CSATSSRAGYEQYF	TGCAGTGCCACTAGTAGCCGGGCAGGGTACGAGCAGTACTTC
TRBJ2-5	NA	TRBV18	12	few	CASSGDRGTQYF	TGTGCCAGCTCAGGTGACAGAGGGACCCAGTACTTC
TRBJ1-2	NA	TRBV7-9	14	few	CASSPAIKTEGYTF	TGTGCCAGCAGCCCCGCTATAAAAACGGAGGGCTACACCTTC
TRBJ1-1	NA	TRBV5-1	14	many	CASSLERGNTEAFF	TGCGCCAGCAGCTTGGAGCGGGGAAACACTGAAGCTTTCTTT
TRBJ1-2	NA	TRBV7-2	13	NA	CASSLVGRRGYTF	TGTGCCAGCAGCTTAGTGGGGCGCCGAGGCTACACCTTC
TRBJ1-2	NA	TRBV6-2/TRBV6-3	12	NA	CASSYSRVGYTF	TGTGCCAGCAGTTACTCGAGAGTTGGCTACACCTTC
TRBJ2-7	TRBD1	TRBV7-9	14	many	CASSLDGQAREQYF	TGTGCCAGCAGCTTAGATGGACAGGCGCGCGAGCAGTACTTC
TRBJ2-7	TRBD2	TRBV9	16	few	CASSVDFRVGGDEQYF	TGTGCCAGCAGCGTAGATTTCCGGGTGGGAGGGGACGAGCAGTACTTC
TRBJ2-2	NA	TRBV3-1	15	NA	CASSPRNRATGELFF	TGTGCCAGCAGCCCTCGAAACAGGGCTACCGGGGAGCTGTTTTTT
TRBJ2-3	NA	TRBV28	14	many	CASSLFGGKITQYF	TGTGCCAGCAGTTTATTCGGGGGAAAAATTACGCAGTATTTT
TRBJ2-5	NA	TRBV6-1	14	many	CASSRLGEVETQYF	TGTGCCAGCAGCCGGTTGGGGGAGGTGGAGACCCAGTACTTC
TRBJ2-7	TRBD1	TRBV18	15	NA	CASSTGTGVSYEQYF	TGTGCCAGCTCGACCGGGACAGGGGTTAGCTACGAGCAGTACTTC
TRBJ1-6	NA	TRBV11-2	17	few	CASSFKRSRDGLFPLHF	TGTGCCAGCAGCTTTAAGCGCTCCCGGGACGGACTTTTCCCCCTCCACTTT
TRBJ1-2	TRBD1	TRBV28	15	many	CASSPTRQGQRGYTF	TGTGCCAGCAGTCCAACGAGACAGGGGCAACGTGGCTACACCTTC
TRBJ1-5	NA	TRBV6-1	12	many	CASSSPHQPQHF	TGTGCCAGCAGCTCCCCCCATCAGCCCCAGCATTTT
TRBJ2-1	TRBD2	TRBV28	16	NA	CASSLLPSGSMNEQFF	TGTGCCAGCAGTTTATTGCCTAGCGGGAGCATGAATGAGCAGTTCTTC
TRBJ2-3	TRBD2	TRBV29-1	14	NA	CSVDTSGSTDTQYF	TGCAGCGTTGATACTAGCGGGAGCACAGATACGCAGTATTTT
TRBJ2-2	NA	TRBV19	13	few	CASSMGPTGELFF	TGTGCCAGTAGTATGGGGCCTACCGGGGAGCTGTTTTTT
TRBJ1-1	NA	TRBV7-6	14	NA	CASSLGRGYTEAFF	TGTGCCAGCAGCTTAGGCAGGGGCTACACTGAAGCTTTCTTT
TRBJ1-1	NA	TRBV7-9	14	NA	CASSLKQLNTEAFF	TGTGCCAGCAGCTTAAAACAGTTGAACACTGAAGCTTTCTTT
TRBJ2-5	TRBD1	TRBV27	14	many	CASSEQGGRETQYF	TGTGCCAGCAGTGAACAAGGGGGCAGGGAGACCCAGTACTTC
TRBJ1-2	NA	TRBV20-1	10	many	CSAREQGHTF	TGCAGTGCTAGAGAACAGGGCCACACCTTC
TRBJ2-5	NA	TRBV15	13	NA	CATSTPGQETQYF	TGTGCCACCAGCACCCCGGGACAAGAGACCCAGTACTTC
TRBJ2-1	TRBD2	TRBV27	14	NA	CASRGLAANNEQFF	TGTGCCAGCAGGGGACTAGCGGCCAACAATGAGCAGTTCTTC
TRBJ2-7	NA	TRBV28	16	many	CASSSAASGFSYEQYF	TGTGCCAGCAGTTCCGCAGCTTCAGGGTTTTCCTACGAGCAGTACTTC
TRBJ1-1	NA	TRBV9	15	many	CASSVNPVTNTEAFF	TGTGCCAGCAGCGTCAATCCCGTGACGAACACTGAAGCTTTCTTT
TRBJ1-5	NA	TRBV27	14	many	CASSLDYSNQPQHF	TGTGCCAGCAGTTTAGATTATAGCAATCAGCCCCAGCATTTT
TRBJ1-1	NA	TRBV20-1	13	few	CSAPRAGNTEAFF	TGCAGTGCTCCCCGGGCGGGGAACACTGAAGCTTTCTTT
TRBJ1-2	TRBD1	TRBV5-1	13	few	CASSYDRGGGYTF	TGCGCCAGCAGCTACGACAGGGGGGGTGGCTACACCTTC
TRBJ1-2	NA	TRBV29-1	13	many	CSVGRSANYGYTF	TGCAGCGTCGGACGGTCAGCTAACTATGGCTACACCTTC
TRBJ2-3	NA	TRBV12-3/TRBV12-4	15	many	CASSLQGSGTDTQYF	TGTGCCAGCAGTTTGCAGGGGTCGGGCACAGATACGCAGTATTTT
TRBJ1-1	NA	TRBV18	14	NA	CASSLDRQNTEAFF	TGTGCCAGCTCATTGGACAGACAGAACACTGAAGCTTTCTTT
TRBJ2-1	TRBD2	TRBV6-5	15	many	CASSYRSGSYNEQFF	TGTGCCAGCAGTTATCGGAGCGGGAGTTACAATGAGCAGTTCTTC
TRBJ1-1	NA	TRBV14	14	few	CASSQRGLNTEAFF	TGTGCCAGCAGCCAACGTGGGCTGAACACTGAAGCTTTCTTT
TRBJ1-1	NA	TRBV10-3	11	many	CAIRQDNEAFF	TGTGCCATCAGGCAAGACAATGAAGCTTTCTTT
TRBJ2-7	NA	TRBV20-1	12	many	CSASFSGDEQYF	TGCAGTGCTAGTTTTTCAGGGGACGAGCAGTACTTC
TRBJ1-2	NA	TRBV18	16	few	CASSPRLPRFSDGYTF	TGTGCCAGCTCACCACGGCTCCCCAGGTTTTCGGATGGCTACACCTTC
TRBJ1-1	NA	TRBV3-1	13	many	CASSQGMMTEAFF	TGTGCCAGCAGCCAGGGTATGATGACTGAAGCTTTCTTT
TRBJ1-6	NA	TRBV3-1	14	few	CASSQRTANSPLHF	TGTGCCAGCAGCCAAAGGACGGCTAATTCACCCCTCCACTTT
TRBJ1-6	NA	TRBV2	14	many	CASSENAFGSPLHF	TGTGCCAGCAGTGAAAATGCCTTCGGTTCACCCCTCCACTTT
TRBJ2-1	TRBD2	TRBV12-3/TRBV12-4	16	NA	CASRGLAGGYYNEQFF	TGTGCCAGCAGGGGACTAGCGGGGGGTTACTACAATGAGCAGTTCTTC
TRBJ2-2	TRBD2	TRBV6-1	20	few	CASSPAPPGLAGTNTGELFF	TGTGCCAGCAGCCCGGCACCCCCGGGACTAGCGGGAACGAACACCGGGGAGCTGTTTTTT
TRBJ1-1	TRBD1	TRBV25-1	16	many	CASSAWDRAAGTEAFF	TGTGCCAGCAGTGCGTGGGACAGGGCGGCGGGGACTGAAGCTTTCTTT
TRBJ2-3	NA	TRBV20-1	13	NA	CSARFGTRDTQYF	TGCAGTGCTAGATTCGGGACGAGGGATACGCAGTATTTT
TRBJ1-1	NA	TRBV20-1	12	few	CSARESNTEAFF	TGCAGTGCTAGAGAATCCAACACTGAAGCTTTCTTT
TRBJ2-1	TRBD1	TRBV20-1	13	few	CSARQGARNEQFF	TGCAGTGCTCGACAGGGGGCGCGGAATGAGCAGTTCTTC
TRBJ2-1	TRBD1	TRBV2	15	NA	CASRLTGVVGGEQFF	TGTGCCAGCAGACTAACAGGGGTCGTGGGCGGTGAGCAGTTCTTC
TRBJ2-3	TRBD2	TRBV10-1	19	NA	CASQRGGSTPKTSTDTQYF	TGCGCCTCCCAAAGGGGCGGGAGCACGCCCAAAACTAGCACAGATACGCAGTATTTT
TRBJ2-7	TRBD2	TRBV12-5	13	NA	CASAASGSYEQYF	TGTGCTAGTGCCGCTAGCGGGTCCTACGAGCAGTACTTC
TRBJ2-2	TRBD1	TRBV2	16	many	CASSQTGTGNTGELFF	TGTGCCAGCAGCCAGACCGGGACAGGCAACACCGGGGAGCTGTTTTTT